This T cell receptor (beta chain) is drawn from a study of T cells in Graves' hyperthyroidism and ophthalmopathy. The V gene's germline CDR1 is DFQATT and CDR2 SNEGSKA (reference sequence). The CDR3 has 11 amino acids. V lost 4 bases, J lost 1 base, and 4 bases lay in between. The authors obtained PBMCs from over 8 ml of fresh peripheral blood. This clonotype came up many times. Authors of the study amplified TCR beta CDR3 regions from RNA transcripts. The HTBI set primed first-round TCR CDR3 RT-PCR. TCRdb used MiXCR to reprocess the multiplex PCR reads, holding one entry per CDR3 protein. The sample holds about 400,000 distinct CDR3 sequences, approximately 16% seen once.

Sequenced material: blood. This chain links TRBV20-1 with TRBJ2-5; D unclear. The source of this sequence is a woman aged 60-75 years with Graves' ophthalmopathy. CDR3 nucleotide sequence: TGCAGTGCTACCCCCCAAGAGACCCAGTACTTC. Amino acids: CSATPQETQYF.